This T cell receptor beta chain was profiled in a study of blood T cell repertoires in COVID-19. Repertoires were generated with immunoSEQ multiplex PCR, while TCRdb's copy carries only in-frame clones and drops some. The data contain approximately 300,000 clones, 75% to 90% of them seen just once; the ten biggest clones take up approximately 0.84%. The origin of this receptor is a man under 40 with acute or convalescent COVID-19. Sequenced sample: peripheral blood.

The CDR3 DNA reads TGCGCCAGCAGCTCGAGCGGGCCAGCCTACGAGCAGTACTTC. It specifies CASSSSGPAYEQYF. The chain employs TRBV5-1 and TRBJ2-7; TRBD2 might be the D (6 bases). There are 14 residues in the CDR3. V lost 3 bases and J 2 bases, leaving 12 bases between the germline ends. CDR1 and CDR2 from the germline V gene are SGHRS and YFSETQ.